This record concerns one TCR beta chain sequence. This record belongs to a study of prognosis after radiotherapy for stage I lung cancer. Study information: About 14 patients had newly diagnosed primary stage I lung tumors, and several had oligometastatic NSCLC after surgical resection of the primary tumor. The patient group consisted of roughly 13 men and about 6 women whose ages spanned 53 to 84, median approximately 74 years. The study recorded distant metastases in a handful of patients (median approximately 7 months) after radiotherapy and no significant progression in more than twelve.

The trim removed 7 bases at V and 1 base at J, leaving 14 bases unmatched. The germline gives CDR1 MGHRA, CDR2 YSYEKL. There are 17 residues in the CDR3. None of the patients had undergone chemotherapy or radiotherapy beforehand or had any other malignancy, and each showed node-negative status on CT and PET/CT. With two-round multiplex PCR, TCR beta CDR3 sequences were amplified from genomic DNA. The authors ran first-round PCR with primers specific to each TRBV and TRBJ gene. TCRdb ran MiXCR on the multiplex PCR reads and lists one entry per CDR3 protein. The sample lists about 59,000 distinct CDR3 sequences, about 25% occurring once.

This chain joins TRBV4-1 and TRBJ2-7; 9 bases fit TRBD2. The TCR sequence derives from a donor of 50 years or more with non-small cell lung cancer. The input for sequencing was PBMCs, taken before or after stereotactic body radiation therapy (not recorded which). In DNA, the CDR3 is TGCGCCAGCATCCAGGCGCTTAGCGGGGGAGGGTCCTACGAGCAGTACTTC. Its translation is CASIQALSGGGSYEQYF.